Listed below are T cell receptor beta chains from one sample, sequenced in a study of identical twins. TCRdb reprocessed the 5' RACE reads with MiXCR, giving one entry per CDR3 protein. The sample contains around 490,000 distinct CDR3 sequences, about a fifth of which appear only once. These sequences were also reported in another study, on yellow fever vaccine responses in identical twins.

Material for sequencing was CD4+ T cells sorted from blood. The source is a woman aged 18-30 years in good health. Both conserved end residues are part of each CDR3. The D gene is left open where the match is weak. For some rows the clone size is stated as once, few or many, or as a class when expanded; others skip it.

J	D	size	V	CDR3	DNA
TRBJ2-1	TRBD2	-	TRBV5-1	CASSLAASSGYNEQFF	TGCGCCAGCAGCTTGGCAGCGTCTAGCGGCTACAATGAGCAGTTCTTC
TRBJ2-1	-	few	TRBV5-6	CASSKGVSGFYEQFF	TGTGCCAGCAGCAAGGGGGTAAGCGGGTTCTATGAGCAGTTCTTC
TRBJ2-1	-	-	TRBV10-3	CAISRTESSYNEQFF	TGTGCCATCAGCAGGACGGAGAGCTCCTACAATGAGCAGTTCTTC
TRBJ2-2	TRBD2	few	TRBV27	CASSLTSGSISGTGELFF	TGTGCCAGCAGTCTGACTAGCGGGAGCATCTCGGGTACCGGGGAGCTGTTTTTT
TRBJ2-5	-	once	TRBV20-1	CSARDRIGTLQETQYF	TGCAGTGCTAGAGATCGAATCGGGACCCTGCAAGAGACCCAGTACTTC
TRBJ2-1	TRBD2	-	TRBV3-1	CASSPPGLARNEQFF	TGTGCCAGCAGCCCGCCGGGACTAGCAAGAAATGAGCAGTTCTTC
TRBJ2-4	-	few	TRBV3-1	CASSHLAVAKNIQYF	TGTGCCAGCAGCCACTTGGCGGTAGCCAAAAACATTCAGTACTTC
TRBJ1-1	-	many	TRBV5-1	CASSYSNGPYTEAFF	TGCGCCAGCAGCTACTCAAACGGGCCATATACTGAAGCTTTCTTT
TRBJ2-7	-	-	TRBV29-1	CSAFSETYEQYF	TGCAGCGCCTTTAGCGAAACCTACGAGCAGTACTTC
TRBJ2-2	-	few	TRBV10-1	CASSESPRGNTGELFF	TGCGCCAGCAGTGAGTCCCCGCGGGGGAACACCGGGGAGCTGTTTTTT
TRBJ2-1	TRBD2	-	TRBV5-1	CASSRGGAVSSYNEQFF	TGCGCCAGCAGCCGGGGGGGGGCCGTGAGCTCCTACAATGAGCAGTTCTTC
TRBJ1-2	-	few	TRBV3-1	CASSRTDYGYTF	TGTGCCAGCAGCAGGACAGATTATGGCTACACCTTC
TRBJ2-7	TRBD1	-	TRBV5-5	CASSSPGQGPYEQYF	TGTGCCAGCAGTTCCCCGGGACAGGGGCCCTACGAGCAGTACTTC
TRBJ1-1	TRBD1	few	TRBV29-1	CSVSPDRVGAFF	TGCAGCGTTTCCCCGGACAGGGTCGGAGCTTTCTTT
TRBJ2-3	TRBD2	-	TRBV3-1	CASSRAGTSGIDTQYF	TGTGCCAGCAGCCGAGCTGGGACTAGCGGCATAGATACGCAGTATTTT
TRBJ2-6	TRBD1	few	TRBV5-1	CASSLDRGSGANVLTF	TGCGCCAGCAGCTTGGACAGGGGATCTGGGGCCAACGTCCTGACTTTC
TRBJ1-1	-	-	TRBV12-3/TRBV12-4	CASSSNPRRTRATEAFF	TGTGCCAGCAGTTCTAACCCTAGACGGACCCGGGCAACTGAAGCTTTCTTT
TRBJ2-7	-	few	TRBV15	CATSRALDTAYEQYF	TGTGCCACCAGCAGAGCGTTGGACACCGCCTACGAGCAGTACTTC